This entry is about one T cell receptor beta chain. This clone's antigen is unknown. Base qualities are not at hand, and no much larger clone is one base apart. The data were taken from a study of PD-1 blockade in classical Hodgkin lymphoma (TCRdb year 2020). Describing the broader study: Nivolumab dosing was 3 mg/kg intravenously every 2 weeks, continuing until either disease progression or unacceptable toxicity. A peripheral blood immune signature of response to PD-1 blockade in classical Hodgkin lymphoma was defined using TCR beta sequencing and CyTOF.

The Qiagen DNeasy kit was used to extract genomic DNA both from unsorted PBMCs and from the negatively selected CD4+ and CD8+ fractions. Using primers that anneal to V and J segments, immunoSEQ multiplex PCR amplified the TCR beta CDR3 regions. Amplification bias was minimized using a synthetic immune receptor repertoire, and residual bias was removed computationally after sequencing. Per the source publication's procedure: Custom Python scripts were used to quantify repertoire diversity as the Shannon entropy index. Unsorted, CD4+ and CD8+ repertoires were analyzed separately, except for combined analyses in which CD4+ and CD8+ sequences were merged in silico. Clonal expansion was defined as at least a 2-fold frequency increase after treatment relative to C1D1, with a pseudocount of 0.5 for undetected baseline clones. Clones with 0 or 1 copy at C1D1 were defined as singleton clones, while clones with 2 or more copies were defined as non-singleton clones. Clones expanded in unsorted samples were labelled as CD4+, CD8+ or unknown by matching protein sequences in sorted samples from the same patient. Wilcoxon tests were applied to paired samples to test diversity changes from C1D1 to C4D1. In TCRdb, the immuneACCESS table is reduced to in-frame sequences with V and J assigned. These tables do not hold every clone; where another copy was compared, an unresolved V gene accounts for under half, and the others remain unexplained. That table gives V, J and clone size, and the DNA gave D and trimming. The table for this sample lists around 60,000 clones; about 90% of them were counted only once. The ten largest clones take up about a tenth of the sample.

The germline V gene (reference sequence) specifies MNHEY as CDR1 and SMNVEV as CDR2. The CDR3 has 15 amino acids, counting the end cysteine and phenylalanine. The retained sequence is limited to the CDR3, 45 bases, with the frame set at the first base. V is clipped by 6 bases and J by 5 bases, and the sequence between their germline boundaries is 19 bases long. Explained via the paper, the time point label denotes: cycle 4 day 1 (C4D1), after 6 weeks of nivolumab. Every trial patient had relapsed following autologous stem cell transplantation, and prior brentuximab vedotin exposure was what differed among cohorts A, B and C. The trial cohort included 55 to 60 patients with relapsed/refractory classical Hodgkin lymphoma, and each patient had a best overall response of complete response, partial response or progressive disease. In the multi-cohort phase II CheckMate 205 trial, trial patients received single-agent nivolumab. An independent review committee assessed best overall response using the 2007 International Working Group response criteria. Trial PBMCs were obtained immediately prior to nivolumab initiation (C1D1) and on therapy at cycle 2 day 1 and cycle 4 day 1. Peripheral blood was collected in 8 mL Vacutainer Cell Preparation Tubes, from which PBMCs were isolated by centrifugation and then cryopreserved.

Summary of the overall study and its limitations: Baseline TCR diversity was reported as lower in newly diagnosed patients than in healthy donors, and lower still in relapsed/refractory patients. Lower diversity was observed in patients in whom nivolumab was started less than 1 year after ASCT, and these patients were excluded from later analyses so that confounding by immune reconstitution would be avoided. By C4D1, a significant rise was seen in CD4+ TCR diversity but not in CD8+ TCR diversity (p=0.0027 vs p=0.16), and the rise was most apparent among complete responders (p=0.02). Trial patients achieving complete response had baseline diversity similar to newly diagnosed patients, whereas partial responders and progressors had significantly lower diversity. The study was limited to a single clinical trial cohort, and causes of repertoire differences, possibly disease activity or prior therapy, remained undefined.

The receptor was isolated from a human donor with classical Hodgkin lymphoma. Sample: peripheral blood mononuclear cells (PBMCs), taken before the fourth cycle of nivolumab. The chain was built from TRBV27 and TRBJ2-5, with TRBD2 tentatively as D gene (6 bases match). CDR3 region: CASSRNGREAETQYF. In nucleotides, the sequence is TGTGCCAGCAGCCGTAACGGCAGGGAGGCTGAGACCCAGTACTTC.